This is a list of T cell receptor beta chains from one sample in a study of human T cells and chemical hapten exposure. TCRdb re-called the 5' RACE reads with MiXCR, one entry per CDR3 protein. The table lists tens of thousands of distinct CDR3 sequences, about 8.4% of them singletons. These receptors were collected from a male donor in good health. CDR3s include the opening cysteine and the closing phenylalanine or tryptophan. D genes are given only for firm matches. Clone size appears in some rows only: once, few, many, or a class for an expanded clone.

v_call	clone_size	j_call	d_call	cdr3_nt	cdr3_aa
TRBV5-1	few	TRBJ2-5	TRBD2	TGCGCCAGCAGCTTGGGGACTAGCGGGGCTCAAGAGACCCAGTACTTC	CASSLGTSGAQETQYF
TRBV29-1	many	TRBJ2-5	TRBD1	TGCAGCGCCCGACCTGGGACAGAGCAAGAGACCCAGTACTTC	CSARPGTEQETQYF
TRBV6-6	few	TRBJ1-1	-	TGTGCCAGCAGTTTTCCGAACACTGAAGCTTTCTTT	CASSFPNTEAFF
TRBV2	few	TRBJ1-5	-	TGTGCCAGCAGTGAGGGGGCCCCGGAATTAGGGCCCCAGCATTTT	CASSEGAPELGPQHF
TRBV7-6	-	TRBJ2-7	-	TGTGCCAGCAGCCAGGAGCCCCTACTCAGCTCCTACGAGCAGTACTTC	CASSQEPLLSSYEQYF
TRBV4-1	many	TRBJ1-3	TRBD1	TGCGCCAGCAGCCGTCCAGACAGGGCCACTGGAAACACCATATATTTT	CASSRPDRATGNTIYF
TRBV6-5	few	TRBJ1-6	-	TGTGCCAGCAGCTATTTTGGGGGGCAAAATTCACCCCTCCACTTT	CASSYFGGQNSPLHF
TRBV3-1	many	TRBJ1-1	-	TGTGCCAGCAGCCAACCTGACAGGACCACTGAAGCTTTCTTT	CASSQPDRTTEAFF
TRBV9	many	TRBJ2-3	-	TGTGCCAGCAGCGAGGCTAACAGTCGCACAGATACGCAGTATTTT	CASSEANSRTDTQYF
TRBV6-2/TRBV6-3	-	TRBJ1-1	-	TGTGCCAGCAGTTACTCCCGGGACAAGGTCGACACTGAAGCTTTCTTT	CASSYSRDKVDTEAFF
TRBV5-1	-	TRBJ2-3	-	TGCGCCAGCGGGGCTGGTAGCACAGATACGCAGTATTTT	CASGAGSTDTQYF
TRBV12-3/TRBV12-4	few	TRBJ1-1	-	TGTGCCAGCAGTTTTGAACGGCAGAACACTGAAGCTTTCTTT	CASSFERQNTEAFF
TRBV10-3	many	TRBJ2-3	-	TGTGCCATCAGGATTACAGATACGCAGTATTTT	CAIRITDTQYF
TRBV14	many	TRBJ2-1	-	TGTGCCAGCAGCCAAGATTTGAACTTGATGTACAATGAGCAGTTCTTC	CASSQDLNLMYNEQFF
TRBV6-5	few	TRBJ1-5	TRBD1	TGTGCCAGCAGGAAGGGACAGGGTCTCTATAGCAATCAGCCCCAGCATTTT	CASRKGQGLYSNQPQHF
TRBV18	many	TRBJ2-7	-	TGTGCCAGCTCACTCGGTTCCGGATACGAGCAGTACTTC	CASSLGSGYEQYF
TRBV12-3/TRBV12-4	-	TRBJ2-7	TRBD2	TGTGCCAGCAGCCCTGGACTAGCGGGAGAGGTAGAGTCCTACGAGCAGTACTTC	CASSPGLAGEVESYEQYF
TRBV7-8	-	TRBJ2-4	-	TGTGCCAGCAGCGATCGGGACATTCAGTACTTC	CASSDRDIQYF
TRBV29-1	many	TRBJ2-5	TRBD1	TGCAGCGTTGGGGACAGGGTACGGGAGACCCAGTACTTC	CSVGDRVRETQYF
TRBV12-3/TRBV12-4	-	TRBJ1-5	TRBD1	TGTGCCAGCAGCGCGGGACAGCATAGCAATCAGCCCCAGCATTTT	CASSAGQHSNQPQHF
TRBV29-1	few	TRBJ2-5	TRBD2	TGCAGCGTCGGGACTAGCGGGGGGCGAGTGGCCCAGTACTTC	CSVGTSGGRVAQYF
TRBV3-1	many	TRBJ1-2	TRBD1	TGTGCCAGCAGCCCCAGTGCGGGACAGTCCTATGGCTACACCTTC	CASSPSAGQSYGYTF
TRBV7-8	-	TRBJ2-3	-	TGTGCCAGCAGCTTAACTGACCTCCCAGATACGCAGTATTTT	CASSLTDLPDTQYF
TRBV29-1	few	TRBJ2-1	-	TGCAGCGTCGGAGGGGGCAGGGAGAATGAGCAGTTCTTC	CSVGGGRENEQFF
TRBV11-2	many	TRBJ1-1	-	TGTGCCAGCAGCTGGAGACAGTCTGAAGCTTTCTTT	CASSWRQSEAFF
TRBV29-1	many	TRBJ2-7	TRBD1	TGCAGCGTTGATGGACAGGGGATCTACGAGCAGTACTTC	CSVDGQGIYEQYF
TRBV7-3	-	TRBJ2-5	-	TGTGCCAGCAGCTGGGGGGGGGCCACAGAGACCCAGTACTTC	CASSWGGATETQYF
TRBV11-2	once	TRBJ2-3	-	TGTGCCAGCAGCAACCCGAGGGGTAAAATAGATACGCAGTATTTT	CASSNPRGKIDTQYF
TRBV5-4	-	TRBJ1-6	-	TGTGCCAGCAGCGTCTTTCCCGAACCGGCCTATAATTCACCCCTCCACTTT	CASSVFPEPAYNSPLHF
TRBV11-2	-	TRBJ2-5	TRBD2	TGTGCCAGCAGCTCCACGGGCGGGGGGGGACAAGAGACCCAGTACTTC	CASSSTGGGGQETQYF
TRBV5-6	many	TRBJ1-1	-	TGTGCCAGCAGCTTTGGAGGGCCACTGAACACTGAAGCTTTCTTT	CASSFGGPLNTEAFF
TRBV2	few	TRBJ1-1	-	TGTGCCAGCAGTGGCCAGAGGGGATTGAGCACTGAAGCTTTCTTT	CASSGQRGLSTEAFF
TRBV20-1	many	TRBJ1-6	-	TGCAGTGCTAGAGATAGCGGCCAGGGGTTAGGGTCACCCCTCCACTTT	CSARDSGQGLGSPLHF
TRBV6-6	few	TRBJ2-5	TRBD2	TGTGCCAGCAGTTACCTATCTAGCGGACAAGAGACCCAGTACTTC	CASSYLSSGQETQYF